These 9 T cell receptor beta chains originate from one sample sequenced in a study of cytotoxic CD8 clonotypes in ibrutinib-treated CLL. Clones were sequenced by immunoSEQ multiplex PCR, and TCRdb holds only the in-frame ones, with some missing. Of about 140,000 clones in the sample, 60% to 85% were seen once. Source: PBMCs, taken after 12 months of ibrutinib treatment. These receptors were taken from a human donor with chronic lymphocytic leukemia.

The chain joins TRBV18 to TRBJ2-7; 12 bases are shared with TRBD2. Germline V gene sequence: CDR1 KGHSH, CDR2 LQKENI. V shed 6 bases and J 1 base; nucleotides not matched to a gene: 4. The CDR3 totals 15 residues. This CDR3 is CASSKLAGGSYEQYF. As DNA, the CDR3 is TGTGCCAGCTCTAAACTAGCGGGAGGATCCTACGAGCAGTACTTC.

A few counts support this clone. The V call is TRBV28, the J call TRBJ1-5, with no clear D. The CDR3 is 12 residues long. Trimming stripped 10 bases from V and 7 bases from J, with 14 bases between. Per germline, CDR1 MDHEN and CDR2 SYDVKM. CDR3 nucleotides: TGTGCCACCCTGACTATCGGCCAGCCCCAGCATTTT. Translating it yields CATLTIGQPQHF.

The V and J genes are TRBV11-2 and TRBJ2-7; no clear D gene. The germline V and J ends were trimmed by 5 bases and 6 bases, with 14 bases remaining between them. CDR1 and CDR2 from the germline V gene are SGHAT and FQNNGV. The CDR3 runs 13 residues. CDR3 sequence: CASSAPAVGEQYF. CDR3 nucleotide sequence: TGTGCCAGCAGCGCCCCTGCGGTAGGCGAGCAGTACTTC.

The chain employs TRBV7-9 and TRBJ1-5; tentative D call: TRBD1 (6 bases). Per germline, CDR1 SEHNR and CDR2 FQNEAQ (reference sequence). V was trimmed by 1 base and J by 5 bases, leaving 12 bases between them. The length of the CDR3 is 15 residues. The CDR3 is CASSLGQQGYQPQHF. CDR3 nucleotide sequence: TGTGCCAGCAGCTTAGGACAACAGGGTTATCAGCCCCAGCATTTT.

A few counts support this clone. The chain recombines TRBV7-3 with TRBJ2-6, with D perhaps given as TRBD1 or TRBD2 (6 bases each). The CDR3 contains 16 residues. CDR1 and CDR2 from the germline V gene are SGHTA and FQGTGA. V dropped 8 bases and J dropped 4 bases, with 18 bases sitting between them. Here the CDR3 DNA reads TGTGCCAGCCGATTAGTATCGGGGGCAGGGGCCAACGTCCTGACTTTC. Its protein is CASRLVSGAGANVLTF.

The chain links TRBV5-1 to TRBJ2-7; TRBD2 aligns across 10 bases. Germline V gene lookup returns CDR1 SGHRS and CDR2 YFSETQ. Trimming took 3 bases from V and 3 from J; bases not matched to a gene: 3. The CDR3 consists of 14 residues. CDR3 region: CASSSSGSIYEQYF. CDR3 in DNA: TGCGCCAGCAGCTCTAGCGGGAGTATCTACGAGCAGTACTTC.

This chain links TRBV19 with TRBJ1-1; the D gene is possibly TRBD1 (6 bases). The length of the CDR3 is 16 residues. The V end was cut by 3 bases, the J end by 1 base, with 15 bases between. CDR1 and CDR2 from the germline V gene are LNHDA and SQIVND (reference sequence). Written as DNA, the CDR3 is TGTGCCAGTAGTATGAGATACAGGGTGGCGAACACTGAAGCTTTCTTT. It encodes CASSMRYRVANTEAFF.

V usage is TRBV5-1 and J usage is TRBJ2-2; no reliable D call. There are 15 residues in the CDR3. Germline V gene data show CDR1 as SGHRS and CDR2 as YFSETQ. The V end was cut by 0 bases, the J end by 0 bases, with 6 bases between. In DNA form, the CDR3 reads TGCGCCAGCAGCTTGGCACCCACGAACACCGGGGAGCTGTTTTTT. It translates to CASSLAPTNTGELFF.

V and J are TRBV7-9 and TRBJ2-7; possibly TRBD1 for D (5 bases). CDR3 size: 14 residues. Germline V gene sequence: CDR1 SEHNR, CDR2 FQNEAQ (reference sequence). V was clipped by 5 bases and J by 2 bases, with 13 bases between them. CDR3 amino acids: CASSRLGAAYEQYF. The CDR3 coding sequence is TGTGCCAGCAGCCGCCTTGGGGCAGCCTACGAGCAGTACTTC.